This TCR beta chain was documented in a study of technical replicates of blood from several donors. Produced via immunoSEQ multiplex PCR; TCRdb's table is partial and in-frame only. The sample consists of fewer than 100,000 clones, about 97% of them appearing once. CDR1 SGHRS and CDR2 YFSETQ come from the germline V gene. This CDR3 has 12 amino acids. V was cut by 1 base and J by 6 bases, with 8 bases left in between. Sequencing was performed on T cells isolated from PBMCs. The rearrangement links TRBV5-1 to TRBJ2-7, with D unresolved. The clonotype originates from a human donor in good health. The CDR3 DNA follows: TGCGCCAGCAGCTTGACAGAAGGCGAGCAGTACTTC. It translates to CASSLTEGEQYF.